This T cell receptor beta chain was profiled in a study of cytomegalovirus exposure and HLA in healthy donors. Study results and caveats: Being indistinguishable, some V segments were excluded, TRBV6-2 and TRBV6-3 among them. A later analysis linked a missense DCLRE1C variant to TCR beta V- and J-gene trimming.

The PCR employed 60 Vbeta primers together with 13 Jbeta primers. Repertoires were generated with immunoSEQ multiplex PCR, while TCRdb's copy carries only in-frame clones and drops some. The sample lists almost 200,000 clones; around 80% were seen once. Comments on this clone: The antigen is undetermined.

The CDR3 contains 15 residues. V was trimmed by 1 base and J by 6 bases, leaving 13 bases between them. The V gene's germline CDR1 is SGHTA and CDR2 FQGNSA. The sequence was obtained from a woman in her 30s in good health and CMV-seropositive. The rearrangement joins TRBV7-2 to TRBJ2-1; D perhaps matches TRBD2 (7 bases). What was sequenced was PBMCs. The DNA for the CDR3 is TGTGCCAGCAGCTTAGTACGTGGGGGGGCCAATGAGCAGTTCTTC. Translating gives CASSLVRGGANEQFF.